There are many counts of the clone carrying this T cell receptor beta chain. Amplified regions were TCR beta CDR3 sequences from RNA transcripts. Initially, a first-round RT-PCR of the TCR CDR3 employed the HTBI primer set. TCRdb ran MiXCR on the multiplex PCR reads and lists one entry per CDR3 protein. The table has roughly 400,000 distinct CDR3 sequences, just under 25% seen once. The data were obtained in a study of T cells in Graves' hyperthyroidism and ophthalmopathy. CDR3 length equals 14 residues. Germline CDR1 DFQATT, CDR2 SNEGSKA (reference sequence). Trimming removed 0 bases at V and 8 bases at J, with 13 bases between.

The chain carries TRBV20-1 and TRBJ1-4; D gene ambiguous. The clonotype was recovered from a man in his fifties with Graves' hyperthyroidism. Sequencing used blood. The CDR3 DNA reads TGCAGTGCTAGAGATGCGGTATACTCCGAAAAACTGTTTTTT. Amino acids: CSARDAVYSEKLFF.